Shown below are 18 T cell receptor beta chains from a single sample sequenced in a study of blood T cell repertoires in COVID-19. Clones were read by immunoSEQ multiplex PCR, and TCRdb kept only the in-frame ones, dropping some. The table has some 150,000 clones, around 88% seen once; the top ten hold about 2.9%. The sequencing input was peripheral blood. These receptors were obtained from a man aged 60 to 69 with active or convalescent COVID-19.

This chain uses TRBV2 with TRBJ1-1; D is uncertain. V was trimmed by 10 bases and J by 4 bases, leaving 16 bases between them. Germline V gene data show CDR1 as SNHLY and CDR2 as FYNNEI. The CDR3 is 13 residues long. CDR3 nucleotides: TGTGCCACCCTCGCGGGTATGGCCACTGAAGCTTTCTTT. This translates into CATLAGMATEAFF.

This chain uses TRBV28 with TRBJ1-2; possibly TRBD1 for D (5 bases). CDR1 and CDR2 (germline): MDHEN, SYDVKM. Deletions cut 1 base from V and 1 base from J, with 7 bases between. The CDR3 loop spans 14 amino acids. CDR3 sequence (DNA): TGTGCCAGCAGTTTATCAGGGATTAACTATGGCTACACCTTC. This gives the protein CASSLSGINYGYTF.

In DNA, the CDR3 is TGTGCCAGCAGTTTAGGGACAGGGGACACCGGGGAGCTGTTTTTT. This translates into CASSLGTGDTGELFF. The chain links TRBV28 to TRBJ2-2; 10 bases fit TRBD1. CDR3 length equals 15 residues. V shed 2 bases and J 3 bases; nucleotides not matched to a gene: 0. CDR1 and CDR2 from the germline V gene are MDHEN and SYDVKM. The full variable domain, completed using reference TRBV28 and TRBJ2-2, is DVKVTQSSRYLVKRTGEKVFLECVQDMDHENMFWYRQDPGLGLRLIYFSYDVKMKEKGDIPEGYSVSREKKERFSLILESASTNQTSMYLCASSLGTGDTGELFFGEGSRLTVL.

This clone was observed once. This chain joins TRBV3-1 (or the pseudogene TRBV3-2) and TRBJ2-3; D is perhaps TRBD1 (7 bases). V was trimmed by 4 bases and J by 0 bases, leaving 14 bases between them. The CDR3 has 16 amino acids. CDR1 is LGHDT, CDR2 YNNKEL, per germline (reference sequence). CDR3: CASSPSTGTSTDTQYF. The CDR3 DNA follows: TGTGCCAGCAGCCCGTCGACAGGGACTAGCACAGATACGCAGTATTTT.

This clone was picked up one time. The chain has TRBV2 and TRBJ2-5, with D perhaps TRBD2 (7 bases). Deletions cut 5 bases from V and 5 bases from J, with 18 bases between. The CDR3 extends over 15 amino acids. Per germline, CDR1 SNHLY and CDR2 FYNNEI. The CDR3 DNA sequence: TGTGCCAGCAGTAAGGAGGGGGGGACGGGGGAGACCCAGTACTTC. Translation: CASSKEGGTGETQYF.

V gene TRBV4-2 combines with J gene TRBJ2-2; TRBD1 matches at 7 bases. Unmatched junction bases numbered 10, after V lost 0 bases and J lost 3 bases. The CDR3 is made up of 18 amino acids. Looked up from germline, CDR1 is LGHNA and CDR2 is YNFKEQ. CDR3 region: CASSQDLLTGADTGELFF. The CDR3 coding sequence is TGTGCCAGCAGCCAAGATCTGCTTACAGGGGCTGACACCGGGGAGCTGTTTTTT.

The CDR3 coding sequence is TGTGCCAGCAGACTCGACAGGGGAGGCAATCAGCCCCAGCATTTT. It encodes CASRLDRGGNQPQHF. The chain links TRBV6-5 to TRBJ1-5; the match to TRBD1 covers 8 bases. The CDR3 spans 15 residues. Germline CDR1 reads MNHEY; CDR2 reads SVGAGI. The junction had 6 bases not matched to a gene; V was cut back by 6 bases and J by 2 bases.

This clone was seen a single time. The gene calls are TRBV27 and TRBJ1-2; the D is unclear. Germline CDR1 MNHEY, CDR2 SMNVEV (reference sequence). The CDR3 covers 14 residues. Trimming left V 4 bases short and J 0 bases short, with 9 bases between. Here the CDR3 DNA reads TGTGCCAGCAGTTCCCTGGAGACTAACTATGGCTACACCTTC. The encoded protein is CASSSLETNYGYTF.

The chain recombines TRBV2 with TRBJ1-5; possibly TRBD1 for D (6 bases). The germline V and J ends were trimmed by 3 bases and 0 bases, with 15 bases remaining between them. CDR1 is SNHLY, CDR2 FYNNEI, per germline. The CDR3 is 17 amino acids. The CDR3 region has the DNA TGTGCCAGCAGTGACGGGGGGGGACAATATAGCAATCAGCCCCAGCATTTT. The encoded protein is CASSDGGGQYSNQPQHF.

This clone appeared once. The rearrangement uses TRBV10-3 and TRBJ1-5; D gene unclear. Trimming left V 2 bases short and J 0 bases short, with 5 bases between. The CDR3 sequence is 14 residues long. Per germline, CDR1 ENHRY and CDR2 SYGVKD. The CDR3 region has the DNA TGTGCCATCAGTGAGACAGTTAGCAATCAGCCCCAGCATTTT. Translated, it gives CAISETVSNQPQHF.

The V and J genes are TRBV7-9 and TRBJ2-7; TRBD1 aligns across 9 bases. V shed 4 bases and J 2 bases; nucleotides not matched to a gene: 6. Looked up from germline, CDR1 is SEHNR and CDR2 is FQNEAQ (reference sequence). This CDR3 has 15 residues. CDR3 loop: CASSSTGGDPYEQYF. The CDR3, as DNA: TGTGCCAGCAGCTCTACAGGGGGCGACCCCTACGAGCAGTACTTC.

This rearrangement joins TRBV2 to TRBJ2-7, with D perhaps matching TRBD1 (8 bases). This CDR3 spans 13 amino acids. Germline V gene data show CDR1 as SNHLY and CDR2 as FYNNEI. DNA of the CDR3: TGTGCTGGGAGGGGGACAGGTGGAGACGAGCAGTACTTC. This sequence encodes CAGRGTGGDEQYF. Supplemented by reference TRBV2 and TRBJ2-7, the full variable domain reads EPEVTQTPSHQVTQMGQEVILRCVPISNHLYFYWYRQILGQKVEFLVSFYNNEISEKSEIFDDQFSVERPDGSNFTLKIRSTKLEDSAMYFCAGRGTGGDEQYFGPGTRLTVT.

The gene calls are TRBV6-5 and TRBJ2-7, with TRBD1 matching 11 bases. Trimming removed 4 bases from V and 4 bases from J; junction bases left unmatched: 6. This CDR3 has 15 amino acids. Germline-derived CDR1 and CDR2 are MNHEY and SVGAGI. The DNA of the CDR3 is TGTGCCAGCAGTTCCCCGGGACAGGGGGTGTACGAGCAGTACTTC. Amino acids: CASSSPGQGVYEQYF.

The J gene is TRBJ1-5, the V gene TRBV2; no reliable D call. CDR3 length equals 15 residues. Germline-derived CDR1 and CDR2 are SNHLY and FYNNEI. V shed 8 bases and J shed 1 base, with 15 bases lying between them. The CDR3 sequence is CASSKLQSSNQPQHF. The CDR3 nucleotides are TGTGCCAGCTCGAAATTACAGTCGAGCAATCAGCCCCAGCATTTT.

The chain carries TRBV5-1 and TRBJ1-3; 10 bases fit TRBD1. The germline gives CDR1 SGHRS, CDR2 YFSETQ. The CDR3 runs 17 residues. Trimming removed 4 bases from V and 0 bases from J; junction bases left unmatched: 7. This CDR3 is CASSQFGTGVSGNTIYF. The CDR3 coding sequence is TGCGCCAGCAGCCAATTCGGGACAGGGGTCTCTGGAAACACCATATATTTT.

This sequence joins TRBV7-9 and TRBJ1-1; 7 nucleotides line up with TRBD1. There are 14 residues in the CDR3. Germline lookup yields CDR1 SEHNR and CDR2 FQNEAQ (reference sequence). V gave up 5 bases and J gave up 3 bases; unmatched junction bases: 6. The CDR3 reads CASSRTTGDTEAFF. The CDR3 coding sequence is TGTGCCAGCAGCCGGACCACAGGGGACACTGAAGCTTTCTTT.

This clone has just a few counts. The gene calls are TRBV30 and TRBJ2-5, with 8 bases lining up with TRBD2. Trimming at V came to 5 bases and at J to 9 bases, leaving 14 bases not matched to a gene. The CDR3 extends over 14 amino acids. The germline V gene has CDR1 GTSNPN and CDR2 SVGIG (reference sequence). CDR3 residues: CAWAPRGGPRPQYF. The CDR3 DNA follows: TGTGCCTGGGCGCCCCGGGGGGGGCCCCGGCCCCAGTACTTC.

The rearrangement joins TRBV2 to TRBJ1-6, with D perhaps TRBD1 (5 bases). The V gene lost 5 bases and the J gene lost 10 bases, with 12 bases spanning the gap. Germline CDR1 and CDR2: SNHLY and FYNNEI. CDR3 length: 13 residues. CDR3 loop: CASSPGRRSPLHF. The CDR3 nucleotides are TGTGCCAGCAGTCCAGGGAGGCGCTCACCCCTCCACTTT. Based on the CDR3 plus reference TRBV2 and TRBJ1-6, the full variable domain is EPEVTQTPSHQVTQMGQEVILRCVPISNHLYFYWYRQILGQKVEFLVSFYNNEISEKSEIFDDQFSVERPDGSNFTLKIRSTKLEDSAMYFCASSPGRRSPLHFGNGTRLTVT.